This T cell receptor beta chain was recorded in a study of blood T cell repertoires in COVID-19. About the research overall: Samples representing acute and convalescent COVID-19 were sourced from the United States, Italy and Spain. T cells, B-cell-depleted T cells, or PBMCs supplied cDNA or gDNA.

Per the original data handling: Amplification of reference gene primers provided the estimated nucleated cell counts. Data came from immunoSEQ multiplex PCR; TCRdb stores just in-frame clones and leaves some out. V and J calls and clone size follow that table, whereas D and trimming were derived from the DNA. The sample records 70,000 to 100,000 clones, 70% to 90% being singletons. CDR1 is KGHSH and CDR2 is LQKENI in the germline V gene. The trim removed 5 bases at V and 2 bases at J, leaving 7 bases unmatched. The CDR3 runs 15 residues. The chain couples TRBV18 to TRBJ2-7, with TRBD2 identical over 9 bases. Sequenced input: peripheral blood. The source of this sequence is a woman of 80 years or more with active COVID-19. The DNA of the CDR3 is TGTGCCAGCTCAGTGACTAGCGGTGCTGCCTACGAGCAGTACTTC. Protein: CASSVTSGAAYEQYF.